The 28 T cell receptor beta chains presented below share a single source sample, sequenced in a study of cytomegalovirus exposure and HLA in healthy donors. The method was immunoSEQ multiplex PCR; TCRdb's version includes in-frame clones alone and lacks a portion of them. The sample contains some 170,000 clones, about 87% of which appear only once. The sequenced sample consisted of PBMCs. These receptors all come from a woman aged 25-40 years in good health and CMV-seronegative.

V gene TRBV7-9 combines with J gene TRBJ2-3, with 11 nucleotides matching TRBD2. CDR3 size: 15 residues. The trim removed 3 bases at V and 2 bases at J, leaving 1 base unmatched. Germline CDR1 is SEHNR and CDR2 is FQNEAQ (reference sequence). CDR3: CASSLGLADTDTQYF. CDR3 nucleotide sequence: TGTGCCAGCAGCTTGGGACTAGCGGACACAGATACGCAGTATTTT.

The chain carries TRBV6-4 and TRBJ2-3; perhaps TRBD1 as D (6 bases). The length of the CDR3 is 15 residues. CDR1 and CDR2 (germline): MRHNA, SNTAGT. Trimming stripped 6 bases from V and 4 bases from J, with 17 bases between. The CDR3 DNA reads TGTGCCAGCAGCATGGGCGACGCAGGGGCAGATACGCAGTATTTT. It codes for CASSMGDAGADTQYF.

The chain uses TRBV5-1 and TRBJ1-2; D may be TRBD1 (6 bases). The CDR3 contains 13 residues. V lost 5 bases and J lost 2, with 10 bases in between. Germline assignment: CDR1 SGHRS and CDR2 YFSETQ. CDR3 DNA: TGCGCCAGCAGGGAGGACAGAAACTATGGCTACACCTTC. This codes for CASREDRNYGYTF.

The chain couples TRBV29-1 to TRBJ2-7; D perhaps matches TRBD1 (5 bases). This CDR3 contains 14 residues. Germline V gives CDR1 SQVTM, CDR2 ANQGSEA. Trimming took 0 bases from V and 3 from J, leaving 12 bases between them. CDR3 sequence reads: CSVEDGARVYEQYF. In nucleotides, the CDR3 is TGCAGCGTTGAAGATGGGGCCAGGGTCTACGAGCAGTACTTC.

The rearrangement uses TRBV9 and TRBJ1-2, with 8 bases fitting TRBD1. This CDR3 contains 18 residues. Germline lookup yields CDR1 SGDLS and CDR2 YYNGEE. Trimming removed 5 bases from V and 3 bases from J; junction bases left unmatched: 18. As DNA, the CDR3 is TGTGCCAGCAGTCCCCTCTCCGGGACAGGTTATACTTACTATGGCTACACCTTC. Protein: CASSPLSGTGYTYYGYTF.

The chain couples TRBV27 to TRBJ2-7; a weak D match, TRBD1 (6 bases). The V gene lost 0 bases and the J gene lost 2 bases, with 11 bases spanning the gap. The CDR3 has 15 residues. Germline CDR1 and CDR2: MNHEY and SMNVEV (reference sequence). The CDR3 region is CASSLSQGPAYEQYF. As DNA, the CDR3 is TGTGCCAGCAGTTTATCCCAGGGGCCAGCCTACGAGCAGTACTTC.

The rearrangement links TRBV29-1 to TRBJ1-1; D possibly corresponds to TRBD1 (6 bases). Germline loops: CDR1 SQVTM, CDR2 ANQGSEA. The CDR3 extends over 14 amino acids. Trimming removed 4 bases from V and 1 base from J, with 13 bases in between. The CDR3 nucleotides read TGCAGCGTTGTCGTGAGGGGACAGAACACTGAAGCTTTCTTT. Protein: CSVVVRGQNTEAFF.

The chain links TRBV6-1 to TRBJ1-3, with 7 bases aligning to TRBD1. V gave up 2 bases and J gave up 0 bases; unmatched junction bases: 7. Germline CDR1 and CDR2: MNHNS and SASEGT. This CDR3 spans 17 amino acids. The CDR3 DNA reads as TGTGCCAGCAGTGAAAGGTCAGCAGGGGGCTCTGGAAACACCATATATTTT. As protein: CASSERSAGGSGNTIYF.

CDR3 DNA sequence: TGTGCCATCAGCGGACAGGTTGATTCACCCCTCCACTTT. Its translation is CAISGQVDSPLHF. This sequence joins TRBV10-3 and TRBJ1-6; 7 nucleotides agree with TRBD1. Germline loops: CDR1 ENHRY, CDR2 SYGVKD. CDR3 length equals 13 residues. The junction had 4 bases not matched to a gene; V was cut back by 6 bases and J by 8 bases.

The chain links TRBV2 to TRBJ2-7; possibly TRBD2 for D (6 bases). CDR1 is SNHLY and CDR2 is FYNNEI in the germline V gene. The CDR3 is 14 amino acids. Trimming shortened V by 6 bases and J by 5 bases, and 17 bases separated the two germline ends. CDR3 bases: TGTGCCAGCAGCGGGGGATGGCAGGTTAACGAGCAGTACTTC. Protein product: CASSGGWQVNEQYF.

CDR3 coding DNA: TGTGCCAGCAGCTTAAGGGGACAGGGGGGCGGGGAGCTGTTTTTT. This codes for CASSLRGQGGGELFF. The V call is TRBV7-8, the J call TRBJ2-2, with 11 bases that match TRBD1. CDR1 is SGHVS and CDR2 is FQNEAQ in the germline V gene. This CDR3 has 15 amino acids. The V segment lost 2 bases and the J segment 7 bases; nucleotides outside the gene matches: 3.

CDR3 nucleotides: TGTGCCAGCTCACCACGACAGTTAGACACTGAAGCTTTCTTT. Translated, it gives CASSPRQLDTEAFF. The rearrangement uses TRBV18 and TRBJ1-1, with D possibly TRBD1 on 5 matching bases. Trimming cost V 1 base and J 3 bases, with 9 bases left between them. CDR3 size: 14 residues. CDR1 and CDR2 from the germline V gene are KGHSH and LQKENI.

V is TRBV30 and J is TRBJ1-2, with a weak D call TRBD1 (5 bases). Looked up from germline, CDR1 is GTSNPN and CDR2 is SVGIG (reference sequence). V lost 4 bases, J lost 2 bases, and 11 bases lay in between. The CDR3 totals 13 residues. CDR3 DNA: TGTGCCTGGAAAGGGGAAGGGAACTATGGCTACACCTTC. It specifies CAWKGEGNYGYTF.

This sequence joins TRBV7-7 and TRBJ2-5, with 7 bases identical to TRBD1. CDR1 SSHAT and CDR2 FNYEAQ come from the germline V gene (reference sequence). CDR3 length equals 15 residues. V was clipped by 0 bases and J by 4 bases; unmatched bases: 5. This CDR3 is CASSLAPGGGETQYF. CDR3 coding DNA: TGTGCCAGCAGCTTAGCACCAGGGGGTGGAGAGACCCAGTACTTC. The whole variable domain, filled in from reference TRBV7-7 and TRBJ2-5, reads GAGVSQSPRYKVTKRGQDVTLRCDPISSHATLYWYQQALGQGPEFLTYFNYEAQPDKSGLPSDRFSAERPEGSISTLTIQRTEQRDSAMYRCASSLAPGGGETQYFGPGTRLLVL.

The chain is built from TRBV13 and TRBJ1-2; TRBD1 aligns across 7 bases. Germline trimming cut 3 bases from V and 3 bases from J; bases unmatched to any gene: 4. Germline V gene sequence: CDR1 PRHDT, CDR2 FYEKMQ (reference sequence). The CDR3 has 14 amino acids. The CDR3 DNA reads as TGTGCCAGCAGCTTCCGGGACAGAGACTATGGCTACACCTTC. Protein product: CASSFRDRDYGYTF.

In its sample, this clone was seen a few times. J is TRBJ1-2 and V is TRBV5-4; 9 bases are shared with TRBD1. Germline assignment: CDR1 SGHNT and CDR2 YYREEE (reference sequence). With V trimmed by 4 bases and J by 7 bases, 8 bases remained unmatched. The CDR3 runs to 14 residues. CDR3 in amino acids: CASSAGTGNGGYTF. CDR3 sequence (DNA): TGTGCCAGCAGCGCCGGGACAGGGAATGGTGGCTACACCTTC.

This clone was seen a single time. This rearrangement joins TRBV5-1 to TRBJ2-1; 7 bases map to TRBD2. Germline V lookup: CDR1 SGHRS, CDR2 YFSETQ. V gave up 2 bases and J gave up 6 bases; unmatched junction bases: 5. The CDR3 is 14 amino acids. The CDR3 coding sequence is TGCGCCAGCAGCTTATGGGGGGGTAGCAATGAGCAGTTCTTC. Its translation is CASSLWGGSNEQFF.

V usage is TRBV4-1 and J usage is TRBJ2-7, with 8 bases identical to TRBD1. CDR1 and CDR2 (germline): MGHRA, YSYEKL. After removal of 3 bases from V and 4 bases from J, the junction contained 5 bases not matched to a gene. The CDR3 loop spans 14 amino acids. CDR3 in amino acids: CASSHQGATYEQYF. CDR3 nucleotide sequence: TGCGCCAGCAGCCATCAGGGGGCTACTTACGAGCAGTACTTC.

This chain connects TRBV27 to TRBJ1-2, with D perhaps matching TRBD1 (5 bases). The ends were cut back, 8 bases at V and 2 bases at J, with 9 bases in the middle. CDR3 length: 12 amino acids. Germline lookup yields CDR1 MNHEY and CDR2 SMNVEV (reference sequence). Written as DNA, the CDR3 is TGTGCCAGCCGGGGGGGGAACTATGGCTACACCTTC. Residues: CASRGGNYGYTF.

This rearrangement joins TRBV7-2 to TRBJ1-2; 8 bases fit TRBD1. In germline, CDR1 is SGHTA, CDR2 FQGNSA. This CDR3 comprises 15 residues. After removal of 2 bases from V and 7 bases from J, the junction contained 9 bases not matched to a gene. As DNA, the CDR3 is TGTGCCAGCAGCTTATCAGGGGGCGTAAATACTGGCTACACCTTC. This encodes CASSLSGGVNTGYTF.

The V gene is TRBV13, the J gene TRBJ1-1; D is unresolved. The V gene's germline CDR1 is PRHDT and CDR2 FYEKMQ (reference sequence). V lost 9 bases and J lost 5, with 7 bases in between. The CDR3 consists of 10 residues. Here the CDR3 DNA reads TGTGCCAGTCGGGGTACTGAAGCTTTCTTT. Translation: CASRGTEAFF.

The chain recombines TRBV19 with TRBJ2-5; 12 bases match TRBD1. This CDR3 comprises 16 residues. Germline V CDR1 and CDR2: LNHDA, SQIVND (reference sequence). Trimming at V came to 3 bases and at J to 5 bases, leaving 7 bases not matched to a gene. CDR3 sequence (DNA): TGTGCCAGTAGTATGTTGGGACAGGGGGCATCGGAGACCCAGTACTTC. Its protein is CASSMLGQGASETQYF.

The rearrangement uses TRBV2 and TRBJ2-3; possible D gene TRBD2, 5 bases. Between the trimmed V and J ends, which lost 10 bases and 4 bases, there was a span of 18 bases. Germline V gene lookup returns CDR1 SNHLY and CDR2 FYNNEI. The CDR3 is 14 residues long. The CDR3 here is CANSADLASDTQYF. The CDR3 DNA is TGTGCCAACTCCGCGGACCTAGCTTCAGATACGCAGTATTTT.

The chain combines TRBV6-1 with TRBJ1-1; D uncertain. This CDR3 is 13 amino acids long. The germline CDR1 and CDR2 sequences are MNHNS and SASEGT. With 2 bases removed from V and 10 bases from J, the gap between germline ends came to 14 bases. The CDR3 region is CASSERSHEVAFF. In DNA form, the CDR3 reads TGTGCCAGCAGTGAACGGTCCCATGAGGTAGCTTTCTTT.

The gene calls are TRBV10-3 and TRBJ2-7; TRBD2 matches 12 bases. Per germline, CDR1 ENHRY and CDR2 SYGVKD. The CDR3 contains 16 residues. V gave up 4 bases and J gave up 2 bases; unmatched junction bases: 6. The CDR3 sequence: CAISGRTSGATYEQYF. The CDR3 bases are TGTGCCATCAGTGGCCGGACTAGCGGGGCCACCTACGAGCAGTACTTC.

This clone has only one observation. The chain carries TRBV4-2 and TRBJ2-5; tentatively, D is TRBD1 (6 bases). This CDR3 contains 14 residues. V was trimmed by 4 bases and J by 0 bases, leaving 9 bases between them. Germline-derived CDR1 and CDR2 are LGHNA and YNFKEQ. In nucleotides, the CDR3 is TGTGCCAGCAGCCCCTGGACAGACCAAGAGACCCAGTACTTC. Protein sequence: CASSPWTDQETQYF.

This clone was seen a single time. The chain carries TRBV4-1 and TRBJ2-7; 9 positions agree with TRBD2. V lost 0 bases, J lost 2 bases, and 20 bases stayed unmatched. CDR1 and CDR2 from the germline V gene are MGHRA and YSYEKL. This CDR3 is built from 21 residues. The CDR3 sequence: CASSQEVVPSGRAGGTYEQYF. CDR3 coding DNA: TGCGCCAGCAGCCAAGAGGTGGTCCCATCGGGGCGAGCGGGGGGAACCTACGAGCAGTACTTC.

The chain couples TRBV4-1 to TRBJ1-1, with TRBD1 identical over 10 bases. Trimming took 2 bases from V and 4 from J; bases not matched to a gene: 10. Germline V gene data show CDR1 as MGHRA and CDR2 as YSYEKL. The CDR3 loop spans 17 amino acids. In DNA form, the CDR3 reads TGCGCCAGCAGCCAACCCGCTGACAGGGGGCCGAGCACTGAAGCTTTCTTT. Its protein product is CASSQPADRGPSTEAFF.